What follows are 22 T cell receptor beta chains derived from one specimen sequenced in a study of PD-1 blockade in classical Hodgkin lymphoma. Some clones are missing from TCRdb's copy, which holds only in-frame ones; the method was immunoSEQ multiplex PCR. The table includes 28,000 or so clones, over 55% detected once. Time point reported: cycle 4 day 1 (C4D1), after less than 7 weeks of nivolumab. Patients all relapsed after autologous stem cell transplantation, and there was variation in brentuximab vedotin exposure. The sequencing used peripheral blood mononuclear cells (PBMCs), collected before the fourth cycle of nivolumab. Receptors originate from a human donor with classical Hodgkin lymphoma.

This chain joins TRBV5-8 and TRBJ2-3; 9 bases line up with TRBD2. The CDR3 is 13 amino acids. CDR1 and CDR2 from the germline V gene are SGHTS and YDEGEE. The J segment lost 10 bases and the V segment lost 4 bases, leaving 7 bases of the junction unmatched. The DNA for the CDR3 is TGTGCCAGCAGCACAAAACGGACTAGCGCGCAGTATTTT. Translation gives CASSTKRTSAQYF.

This clone counts as large. This chain links TRBV28 with TRBJ2-3; perhaps TRBD2 as D (5 bases). The V gene lost 3 bases and the J gene lost 0 bases, with 16 bases spanning the gap. Germline CDR1 MDHEN, CDR2 SYDVKM. The CDR3 is made up of 17 amino acids. The CDR3 loop reads CASSLYASAVSTDTQYF. The CDR3 DNA reads TGTGCCAGCAGTTTGTATGCGTCAGCGGTGAGCACAGATACGCAGTATTTT.

The chain is built from TRBV4-1 and TRBJ2-3; D possibly uses TRBD1 or TRBD2 (5 bases each). Germline V gene lookup returns CDR1 MGHRA and CDR2 YSYEKL. Deletions cut 4 bases from V and 3 bases from J, with 11 bases between. The CDR3 is 14 amino acids. Here the CDR3 DNA reads TGCGCCAGCAGCCGACTAACAGGAACAGATACGCAGTATTTT. Protein: CASSRLTGTDTQYF.

The chain employs TRBV6-5 and TRBJ1-4; D is possibly TRBD1 (5 bases). CDR3 length: 14 residues. Germline loops: CDR1 MNHEY, CDR2 SVGAGI. Trimming cost V 6 bases and J 7 bases, with 15 bases left between them. CDR3 coding DNA: TGTGCCAGCAGACGCGACGGTGGGGGTGAAAAACTGTTTTTT. It yields the protein CASRRDGGGEKLFF.

The chain recombines TRBV28 with TRBJ1-2; D possibly corresponds to TRBD1 (5 bases). The germline V and J ends were trimmed by 6 bases and 2 bases, with 22 bases remaining between them. CDR1 is MDHEN, CDR2 SYDVKM, per germline. The CDR3 sequence is 17 residues long. The CDR3 bases are TGTGCCAGCAGGCCCACGGGCCCCAGGGCGGGCAACTATGGCTACACCTTC. The encoded protein is CASRPTGPRAGNYGYTF.

This clone was observed a single time. The V and J genes are TRBV5-8 and TRBJ2-2; no clear D. The CDR3 sequence is 15 residues long. V lost 0 bases, J lost 4 bases, and 10 bases lay in between. Germline V CDR1 and CDR2: SGHTS, YDEGEE. Here the CDR3 DNA reads TGTGCCAGCAGCTTGGTTGTAGTCTTCACCGGGGAGCTGTTTTTT. Protein sequence: CASSLVVVFTGELFF.

This chain connects TRBV5-1 to TRBJ2-7; D gene ambiguous. Germline V gene data show CDR1 as SGHRS and CDR2 as YFSETQ. This CDR3 is 14 amino acids long. The V end was cut by 0 bases, the J end by 1 base, with 8 bases between. In DNA form, the CDR3 reads TGCGCCAGCAGCTTGGTTCCAGGATCCTACGAGCAGTACTTC. This gives the protein CASSLVPGSYEQYF. The whole variable domain, remainder taken from reference TRBV5-1 and TRBJ2-7, is KAGVTQTPRYLIKTRGQQVTLSCSPISGHRSVSWYQQTPGQGLQFLFEYFSETQRNKGNFPGRFSGRQFSNSRSEMNVSTLELGDSALYLCASSLVPGSYEQYFGPGTRLTVT.

For this clone: Other DNA variants within this sample encode the same CDR3. The gene calls are TRBV5-1 and TRBJ2-1, with D unresolved. V gave up 3 bases and J gave up 2 bases, with 0 bases separating them. The CDR3 totals 11 residues. CDR1 and CDR2 (germline): SGHRS, YFSETQ. The CDR3 region is CASSSYNEQFF. CDR3 in DNA: TGCGCCAGCAGCTCCTACAATGAGCAGTTCTTC.

The chain carries TRBV2 and TRBJ2-1; 8 nucleotides agree with TRBD1. V lost 6 bases, J lost 5 bases, and 3 bases stayed unmatched. The CDR3 covers 13 residues. Germline V gene lookup returns CDR1 SNHLY and CDR2 FYNNEI. The chain's CDR3 is CASRMTGDNEQFF. The CDR3 DNA sequence: TGTGCCAGCAGGATGACAGGGGACAATGAGCAGTTCTTC.

This clone has just one count. V is TRBV7-2 and J is TRBJ2-3; 14 nucleotides match TRBD2. Germline-derived CDR1 and CDR2 are SGHTA and FQGNSA. The CDR3 extends over 16 amino acids. The J segment lost 5 bases and the V segment lost 0 bases, leaving 1 base of the junction unmatched. The DNA for the CDR3 is TGTGCCAGCAGCTTAGCGGGGACTAGCGGGGGAGATACGCAGTATTTT. The encoded protein is CASSLAGTSGGDTQYF.

V usage is TRBV28 and J usage is TRBJ2-1; D gene unclear. The CDR3 runs 15 residues. Trimming stripped 6 bases from V and 3 bases from J, with 15 bases between. Germline CDR1 MDHEN, CDR2 SYDVKM. The CDR3 is CASSPTGSRYNEQFF. The DNA of the CDR3 is TGTGCCAGCAGCCCCACCGGGTCCCGCTACAATGAGCAGTTCTTC.

The table lists this clone with a count of one. The chain links TRBV4-3 to TRBJ2-7, with D possibly TRBD2 on 7 matching bases. Between the trimmed V and J ends, which lost 4 bases and 4 bases, there was a span of 17 bases. The CDR3 sequence is 15 residues long. Looked up from germline, CDR1 is LGHNA and CDR2 is YSLEER. The CDR3 nucleotides read TGCGCCAGCAGCCCCGGTTGGGGGGGCAAGTACGAGCAGTACTTC. Amino acids: CASSPGWGGKYEQYF.

As concerns this clone: The sample has other DNA sequences that encode this CDR3 too. The chain joins TRBV11-2 to TRBJ1-1, with unresolved D. CDR3 length equals 14 residues. Germline assignment: CDR1 SGHAT and CDR2 FQNNGV. The V end was cut by 1 base, the J end by 1 base, with 7 bases between. The CDR3 region is CASSLGAGNTEAFF. The CDR3, as DNA: TGTGCCAGCAGCTTAGGGGCGGGGAACACTGAAGCTTTCTTT.

This chain links TRBV7-6 with TRBJ2-5, with D hard to call. CDR3 length: 12 amino acids. V was cut by 4 bases and J by 5 bases, with 8 bases left in between. CDR1 is SGHVS and CDR2 is FNYEAQ in the germline V gene. CDR3 protein: CASSSFGETQYF. The CDR3, as DNA: TGTGCCAGCAGCTCCTTCGGGGAGACCCAGTACTTC.

The J gene is TRBJ2-1, the V gene TRBV4-3, with D perhaps matching TRBD1 (6 bases). This CDR3 region has 15 residues. Germline V gives CDR1 LGHNA, CDR2 YSLEER. The V end lost 3 bases, the J end lost 2 bases, and 11 bases lay between the germline ends. CDR3 bases: TGCGCCAGCAGCCAGATTTACAGGGCCTACAATGAGCAGTTCTTC. It is translated as CASSQIYRAYNEQFF.

J is TRBJ2-3 and V is TRBV19; D might be TRBD1 (6 bases). The germline V and J ends were trimmed by 9 bases and 2 bases, with 15 bases remaining between them. CDR1 is LNHDA, CDR2 SQIVND, per germline (reference sequence). The CDR3 has 14 residues. This CDR3 is CASSAAGATDTQYF. The CDR3 DNA reads TGTGCCAGCTCGGCGGCAGGGGCCACAGATACGCAGTATTTT.

The CDR3 nucleotides read TGTGCCAGCAGCGCCTCGGGACAGGGCGGCGAGCAGTACTTC. Encoded protein: CASSASGQGGEQYF. This chain connects TRBV9 to TRBJ2-7; 9 bases match TRBD1. This CDR3 is built from 14 residues. The trim removed 3 bases at V and 6 bases at J, leaving 7 bases unmatched. Germline CDR1 and CDR2: SGDLS and YYNGEE.

V is TRBV19 and J is TRBJ2-7; no clear D gene. Germline CDR1 reads LNHDA; CDR2 reads SQIVND (reference sequence). V was clipped by 3 bases and J by 3 bases, with 9 bases between them. This CDR3 has 13 amino acids. CDR3 sequence (DNA): TGTGCCAGTAGTATCGGGCAGTTCTACGAGCAGTACTTC. Encoded protein: CASSIGQFYEQYF. The whole variable domain, filled in from reference TRBV19 and TRBJ2-7, reads DGGITQSPKYLFRKEGQNVTLSCEQNLNHDAMYWYRQDPGQGLRLIYYSQIVNDFQKGDIAEGYSVSREKKESFPLTVTSAQKNPTAFYLCASSIGQFYEQYFGPGTRLTVT.

The chain uses TRBV19 and TRBJ1-1; D unclear. The V end lost 4 bases, the J end lost 1 base, and 7 bases lay between the germline ends. The CDR3 length is 13 residues. Germline V lookup: CDR1 LNHDA, CDR2 SQIVND (reference sequence). DNA of the CDR3: TGTGCCAGTAGTAGCCAGACGAACACTGAAGCTTTCTTT. Its translation: CASSSQTNTEAFF. Looking up the rest from reference TRBV19 and TRBJ1-1 gives the full variable domain: DGGITQSPKYLFRKEGQNVTLSCEQNLNHDAMYWYRQDPGQGLRLIYYSQIVNDFQKGDIAEGYSVSREKKESFPLTVTSAQKNPTAFYLCASSSQTNTEAFFGQGTRLTVV.

This clone occurred a few times. The V call is TRBV11-2, the J call TRBJ2-7; maybe TRBD1 (6 bases). The V and J ends lost 10 bases and 0 bases respectively, with 13 bases between them. The CDR3 runs 13 residues. Germline V gene data show CDR1 as SGHAT and CDR2 as FQNNGV. The CDR3 spells CATSRDNSYEQYF. The CDR3 DNA follows: TGTGCCACTTCCCGGGACAACTCCTACGAGCAGTACTTC.

This chain joins TRBV28 and TRBJ1-2; possible D gene TRBD1, 6 bases. With 6 bases removed from V and 3 bases from J, the gap between germline ends came to 11 bases. Germline V gives CDR1 MDHEN, CDR2 SYDVKM. The CDR3 is 13 residues long. The DNA for the CDR3 is TGTGCCAGCAGCTTTGGACAGCACTATGGCTACACCTTC. As protein: CASSFGQHYGYTF.

V and J are TRBV19 and TRBJ1-3; D unresolved. The V gene's germline CDR1 is LNHDA and CDR2 SQIVND (reference sequence). V lost 3 bases and J 0 bases, leaving 18 bases between the germline ends. The CDR3 spans 18 residues. The DNA for the CDR3 is TGTGCCAGTAGTATGGTAGGTGGGATCGCCGGCTCTGGAAACACCATATATTTT. It yields the protein CASSMVGGIAGSGNTIYF.